The rows below give T cell receptor beta chains drawn from one sample of a study of blood T cell repertoires in COVID-19. The table came from immunoSEQ multiplex PCR; TCRdb's copy has only in-frame clones and leaves some out. Of under 200,000 clones in the sample, 82% were seen once. The sequenced sample was peripheral blood. The receptor source for this set is a woman aged 55-69 years with COVID-19, enrolled during active disease. Both conserved end residues are part of each CDR3. A D gene is named only where the DNA matches it firmly. Some rows mark clone size as missing; the rest say once, few, many or name a class of expanded clone.

D	V	size	J	DNA	CDR3
NA	TRBV20-1	NA	TRBJ1-2	TGCAGTGCTAGTATTCTATTGGGGGGTTATAACTATGGCTACACCTTC	CSASILLGGYNYGYTF
TRBD1	TRBV6-6	NA	TRBJ1-5	TGTGCCAGCAGTTACGGACAGGGGGGCAATCAGCCCCAGCATTTT	CASSYGQGGNQPQHF
NA	TRBV4-1	NA	TRBJ2-4	TGCGCCAGCAGCCAAGGGCAGCGGAGAGCGGGAAACATTCAGTACTTC	CASSQGQRRAGNIQYF
TRBD1	TRBV5-4	NA	TRBJ1-2	TGTGCCAGCAGCCCGGACAGGTTACCTAACACCTTC	CASSPDRLPNTF
NA	TRBV11-3	NA	TRBJ2-1	TGTGCCAGCAGCTCACGCGTTAGCCCCTACAATGAGCAGTTCTTC	CASSSRVSPYNEQFF
NA	TRBV2	NA	TRBJ1-3	TGTGCCAGCAGTGAAGGCGGTCCCGGAAACACCATATATTTT	CASSEGGPGNTIYF
NA	TRBV6-5	NA	TRBJ2-3	TGTGCCAGCAGTTGGCGGGGCGCAGATACGCAGTATTTT	CASSWRGADTQYF
NA	TRBV25-1	NA	TRBJ2-5	TGTGCCAGCAGTGAATATAGGGGTGGGGAGACCCAGTACTTC	CASSEYRGGETQYF
NA	TRBV6-6	NA	TRBJ1-3	TGTGCCAGCAGTTACCAGGGAACCACCATATATTTT	CASSYQGTTIYF
TRBD1	TRBV7-6	NA	TRBJ1-4	TGTGCCAGCAGCTTAGCAATAATGGGACAGAGAGATGAAAAACTGTTTTTT	CASSLAIMGQRDEKLFF
NA	TRBV3-1/TRBV3-2	NA	TRBJ1-1	TGTGCCAGCAGCCGACAGTTAACCCCCCGAGGCACTGAAGCTTTCTTT	CASSRQLTPRGTEAFF
NA	TRBV11-2	NA	TRBJ1-3	TGTGCCAGCAGCTCGTACAGGGAGGGGTCCGGAAACACCATATATTTT	CASSSYREGSGNTIYF
NA	TRBV20-1	NA	TRBJ2-5	TGCAGCCCAGGCCCCCAAGAGACCCAGTACTTC	CSPGPQETQYF
NA	TRBV2	NA	TRBJ1-1	TGTGCGTCGACGGGGTCTATGAACACTGAAGCTTTCTTT	CASTGSMNTEAFF
NA	TRBV28	NA	TRBJ1-2	TGTGCCAGCAGTCTTCCCCCGCCGGTTCGTAATGGCTACACCTTC	CASSLPPPVRNGYTF
NA	TRBV28	NA	TRBJ2-5	TGTGCCAGCAGTTCCCCTCGTCAAGAGACCCAGTACTTC	CASSSPRQETQYF
TRBD2	TRBV18	NA	TRBJ2-1	TGTGCCAGCTCATCCCCCCTAGCGGGGGGGGTCAATGAGCAGTTCTTC	CASSSPLAGGVNEQFF
TRBD2	TRBV18	NA	TRBJ2-4	TGTGCCAGCTCACCACGTTTCGGGGGGAAGGCCATTCAGTACTTC	CASSPRFGGKAIQYF
NA	TRBV3-1/TRBV3-2	NA	TRBJ1-2	TGTGCCAGCAGCCAAGATCTGCGGCCAGCTAACTATGGCTACACCTTC	CASSQDLRPANYGYTF
TRBD1	TRBV27	NA	TRBJ2-7	TGTGCCAGCAGTTTAATCGGACAGGGGGAGTACGAGCAGTACTTC	CASSLIGQGEYEQYF
NA	TRBV28	NA	TRBJ2-2	TGTGCCAGCAGTTTGTCGACCGGGGAGCTGTTTTTT	CASSLSTGELFF
NA	TRBV6-5	many	TRBJ2-3	TGTGCCAGCACCTTCTTCTTCGGGGGCACAGATACGCAGTATTTT	CASTFFFGGTDTQYF
NA	TRBV15	NA	TRBJ2-6	TGTGCCACCAGCAGCGACAGGTCCTACTCTGGGGCCAACGTCCTGACTTTC	CATSSDRSYSGANVLTF
TRBD1	TRBV28	NA	TRBJ2-4	TGTGCCAGCAGCTCGGACAGGGGAGGGGACATTCAGTACTTC	CASSSDRGGDIQYF
NA	TRBV5-4	few	TRBJ2-1	TGTGCCAGCAGCCCTGGCAACTCCTACAATGAGCAGTTCTTC	CASSPGNSYNEQFF
NA	TRBV3-1/TRBV3-2	NA	TRBJ1-2	TGTGCCAGCAGCCTCCGCGGTTCGGGGGGTTTCTATGGCTACACCTTC	CASSLRGSGGFYGYTF
TRBD2	TRBV28	NA	TRBJ2-1	TGTGCCAGCAGTTCGACTAGCGGGGGCCGCAATGAGCAGTTCTTC	CASSSTSGGRNEQFF
NA	TRBV3-1/TRBV3-2	NA	TRBJ1-1	TGTGCCAGCAGCCTTACTCAGGGCTATGTAAGGGACACTGAAGCTTTCTTT	CASSLTQGYVRDTEAFF
TRBD1	TRBV5-1	NA	TRBJ1-2	TGCGCCAGCAGCTCACCGGGACAGGGTGCTGACCTTAACTATGGCTACACCTTC	CASSSPGQGADLNYGYTF
NA	TRBV6-5	NA	TRBJ2-2	TGTGCCAGCAGCGACAGATCGAACACCGGGGAGCTGTTTTTT	CASSDRSNTGELFF
TRBD1	TRBV25-1	NA	TRBJ2-3	TGTGCCAGCAATTTTCAGGGGGCATATACGCAGTATTTT	CASNFQGAYTQYF
NA	TRBV5-1	once	TRBJ2-2	TGCGCCAGCAGCCTACCAAACACCGGGGAGCTGTTTTTT	CASSLPNTGELFF
NA	TRBV6-6	NA	TRBJ1-6	TGTGCCAGCAGTCCAGGACTCTATACCGATTCACCCCTCCACTTT	CASSPGLYTDSPLHF
NA	TRBV5-8	NA	TRBJ1-5	TGTGCCAGCAGCCCGGGGATCAATCAGCCCCAGCATTTT	CASSPGINQPQHF
NA	TRBV19	NA	TRBJ2-7	TGTGCCAGTAGTATCCGAGTTAACTCCTACGAGCAGTACTTC	CASSIRVNSYEQYF
NA	TRBV4-2	NA	TRBJ1-2	TGTGCCAGCAGCCAAGGCCCAGACACTAACTATGGCTACACCTTC	CASSQGPDTNYGYTF
NA	TRBV21-1	NA	TRBJ2-5	TGTGCCAGCAGCAAAGCGAGGGCAGGGGAAGAGACCCAGTACTTC	CASSKARAGEETQYF
TRBD1	TRBV9	NA	TRBJ1-1	TGTGCCAGCAGCACTACAGGGGACACTGAAGCTTTCTTT	CASSTTGDTEAFF
TRBD1	TRBV25-1	NA	TRBJ2-1	TGTGCCAGCACACCAGGGGGCTGGGACAATGAGCAGTTCTTC	CASTPGGWDNEQFF
NA	TRBV2	once	TRBJ2-6	TGTGCCAGCAGCGACCAAGGGGGATCCGGGGCCAACGTCCTGACTTTC	CASSDQGGSGANVLTF
NA	TRBV10-1	NA	TRBJ2-2	TGCGCCAGCAGTGAGGGGGTCGGACTTATCACCGGGGAGCTGTTTTTT	CASSEGVGLITGELFF
NA	TRBV5-1	NA	TRBJ1-1	TGCGCCAGCAGCTTGGCAGGGATGAACACTGAAGCTTTCTTT	CASSLAGMNTEAFF
NA	TRBV2	NA	TRBJ2-3	TGTGCCAGCAGTCGACTAACCACAGATACGCAGTATTTT	CASSRLTTDTQYF
NA	TRBV9	NA	TRBJ2-1	TGTGCCAGCAGCGTAGGGGCGGGTAGCGGCGTCCACAATGAGCAGTTCTTC	CASSVGAGSGVHNEQFF
NA	TRBV6-1	NA	TRBJ1-4	TGTGCCAGCAGTGAAGAGAATAGCGAGGGCCCCGGAAAACTGTTTTTT	CASSEENSEGPGKLFF
NA	TRBV16	few	TRBJ2-4	TGTGCCAGCAGCCAATCGCAGATAGCCAAAAACATTCAGTACTTC	CASSQSQIAKNIQYF
NA	TRBV6-5	once	TRBJ2-2	TGTGCCAGCAGTTATGAGGGCACAAGGACCGGGGAGCTGTTTTTT	CASSYEGTRTGELFF
TRBD2	TRBV19	NA	TRBJ2-1	TGTGCCACGGGGAGGGCGGGTGAGCAGTTCTTC	CATGRAGEQFF
NA	TRBV7-9	few	TRBJ1-5	TGTGCCAGCAGCTTGAGCGGGACCCTCGTCTCATCGCCCCAGCATTTT	CASSLSGTLVSSPQHF